This is a list of T cell receptor beta chains from one sample in a study of response to subunit inactivated influenza vaccine. TCRdb used MiXCR to reprocess the RT-PCR reads, holding one entry per CDR3 protein. The sample shows 550,000 to 800,000 distinct CDR3 sequences, about 15% of them seen only once. Sequenced here: PBMCs from blood, sampled 14 to 15 days before vaccination. The receptors come from a man aged 50 to 59 who received an inactivated influenza vaccine. Each CDR3 is given with its conserved first and last residue. The order of the fields is CDR3 length, clone size, J gene, D gene, V gene, CDR3 DNA, CDR3 protein. The D gene is left open where the match is weak. The size field is filled for only some rows; it gives once, few, many or a size class.

15,many,TRBJ2-3,NA,TRBV5-1,TGCGCCAGCAGCTCCGACTTCTCGAGGGCAGATACGCAGTATTTT,CASSSDFSRADTQYF
15,NA,TRBJ2-7,NA,TRBV5-1,TGCGCCAGCAGCTCATTGGGACTGGAAACCTACGAGCAGTACTTC,CASSSLGLETYEQYF
13,once,TRBJ2-7,NA,TRBV20-1,TGCAGTGCTAGGGCTAGCCGCAGCTACGAGCAGTACTTC,CSARASRSYEQYF
12,few,TRBJ1-2,TRBD1,TRBV4-1,TGCGCCAGCAGCCACAGGGGGGATGGCTACACCTTC,CASSHRGDGYTF
13,few,TRBJ1-1,NA,TRBV5-1,TGCGCCAGCAGTCTAGAAGCCGAGACGGAAGCTTTCTTT,CASSLEAETEAFF
14,NA,TRBJ2-7,TRBD1,TRBV20-1,TGCAGTGCTATCTCAGGGGGCTCGGGCTACGAGCAGTACTTC,CSAISGGSGYEQYF
11,NA,TRBJ2-7,NA,TRBV20-1,TGCAGTGCTATGCGGGCCTACGAGCAGTACTTC,CSAMRAYEQYF
14,NA,TRBJ2-3,TRBD2,TRBV20-1,TGCAGTGCTTGGACTAGCGGGAGACAGGATACGCAGTATTTT,CSAWTSGRQDTQYF
18,few,TRBJ2-2,TRBD2,TRBV10-3,TGTGCCATCAGTGAAGGAGCGGGGGGGCCGTTCAGTGCCGGGGAGCTGTTTTTT,CAISEGAGGPFSAGELFF
14,many,TRBJ1-3,TRBD1,TRBV4-2,TGTGCCAGCAGCCGCAGGGGGTCTGGAAACACCATATATTTT,CASSRRGSGNTIYF
16,NA,TRBJ2-1,TRBD2,TRBV12-3/TRBV12-4,TGTGCCAGCAGTTTGTTCGCGGGGGGGGCCTACAATGAGCAGTTCTTC,CASSLFAGGAYNEQFF
15,few,TRBJ1-5,NA,TRBV7-9,TGTGCCAGCAGCTTAGACGGCAGGGTAAATCAGCCCCAGCATTTT,CASSLDGRVNQPQHF
18,few,TRBJ1-4,TRBD1,TRBV4-1,TGCGCCAGCAGCCAAGATAGAAGGGGGACAGGGTCTAATGAAAAACTGTTTTTT,CASSQDRRGTGSNEKLFF
15,NA,TRBJ2-7,NA,TRBV20-1,TGCAGTGCTAGAGCCACCACAGGGAGAAACTACGAGCAGTACTTC,CSARATTGRNYEQYF
15,few,TRBJ1-5,NA,TRBV12-3/TRBV12-4,TGTGCCAGCAGTTTAGGCCAGGGCGGGGCTCAGCCCCAGCATTTT,CASSLGQGGAQPQHF
11,few,TRBJ1-1,NA,TRBV29-1,TGCAGCGTTGAAGTGAACACTGAAGCTTTCTTT,CSVEVNTEAFF
12,few,TRBJ2-7,TRBD1,TRBV10-3,TGTGCCATAGGGACAGATCTCTACGAGCAGTACTTC,CAIGTDLYEQYF
15,NA,TRBJ2-2,NA,TRBV2,TGTGCCAGCAGGGCCGAGACAGCAGTCACCGGGGAGCTGTTTTTT,CASRAETAVTGELFF
16,NA,TRBJ2-5,TRBD2,TRBV28,TGTGCCAGCAGTTACTTAGGAGCGGGGGGTTCGCAGACCCAGTACTTC,CASSYLGAGGSQTQYF
18,few,TRBJ2-2,TRBD2,TRBV3-1,TGTGCCAGCAGCCGGACTAGCGGGAGTGAAATCCTACCTCTGGAGCTGTTTTTT,CASSRTSGSEILPLELFF
14,many,TRBJ1-1,NA,TRBV5-1,TGCGCCAGCAGCTTGGGTCGGGATAGGGCTGAAGCTTTCTTT,CASSLGRDRAEAFF
16,NA,TRBJ2-7,TRBD1,TRBV5-1,TGCGCCAGCAGCGAGGCCGGGACAGTCTTCAGGTACGAGCAGTACTTC,CASSEAGTVFRYEQYF
16,few,TRBJ1-1,TRBD1,TRBV5-1,TGCGCCAGCAGCTCAGGGGGCCCCAATCTTTACACTGAAGCTTTCTTT,CASSSGGPNLYTEAFF
17,NA,TRBJ2-5,NA,TRBV5-1,TGCGCCAGCAGCTGGGGCCTCAGGACGGGGACTCAGGAGACCCAGTACTTC,CASSWGLRTGTQETQYF
15,few,TRBJ2-3,NA,TRBV5-5,TGTGCCAGCAGCTCGAGACTAAGTGGCGCAGATACGCAGTATTTT,CASSSRLSGADTQYF
16,NA,TRBJ1-2,NA,TRBV12-3/TRBV12-4,TGTGCCAGCAGCCGAGACGCCGCGGACAGTAACTATGGCTACACCTTC,CASSRDAADSNYGYTF
13,NA,TRBJ1-1,NA,TRBV6-2/TRBV6-3,TGTGCCAGCACAGTTGGCACCAACACTGAAGCTTTCTTT,CASTVGTNTEAFF
16,few,TRBJ1-1,NA,TRBV3-1,TGTGCCAGCAGCCAAGATCGGCGGCTCGGGAACACTGAAGCTTTCTTT,CASSQDRRLGNTEAFF
16,NA,TRBJ2-5,TRBD2,TRBV3-1,TGTGCCAGCAGCCAGTCCGTGGGACTAGCGGGAGAGACCCAGTACTTC,CASSQSVGLAGETQYF
13,NA,TRBJ2-7,NA,TRBV30,TGTGCCTGGAAAAGGACACCCTCCTACGAGCAGTACTTC,CAWKRTPSYEQYF
15,few,TRBJ2-6,NA,TRBV27,TGTGCCAGCAGTACCAGGGTTTATGGGGCCAACGTCCTGACTTTC,CASSTRVYGANVLTF
13,NA,TRBJ2-5,NA,TRBV6-1,TGTGCCAGCATTCAAAGGGTCCGGGAGACCCAGTACTTC,CASIQRVRETQYF
16,many,TRBJ2-1,TRBD2,TRBV15,TGTGCCACCAGCAAAGCAAGACTAGCGGGAGACCATGAGCAGTTCTTC,CATSKARLAGDHEQFF
18,NA,TRBJ2-3,TRBD1,TRBV6-2/TRBV6-3,TGTGCCAGCAGTTACTCGATGCCCGGGACAGGGGGCACAGATACGCAGTATTTT,CASSYSMPGTGGTDTQYF
13,NA,TRBJ2-7,TRBD2,TRBV7-4,TGTGCCAGTCCGAAAGCGGGACGGTACGAGCAGTACTTC,CASPKAGRYEQYF
17,few,TRBJ2-7,TRBD2,TRBV7-8,TGTGCCAGCAGCTTGTCGTTCGGACTAGCGGGGGGGAACGAGCAGTACTTC,CASSLSFGLAGGNEQYF
13,many,TRBJ1-3,NA,TRBV29-1,TGCAGCGTATTGGACGTCTCTGGAAACACCATATATTTT,CSVLDVSGNTIYF
15,NA,TRBJ2-3,TRBD2,TRBV6-5,TGTGCCAGCAGTTACACGGGACTAGCGAGAGATACGCAGTATTTT,CASSYTGLARDTQYF